Given below is one TCR beta chain in context. Its antigen is not known. Other DNA sequences of this sample code for an identical CDR3. The entry originates in a study of cytomegalovirus exposure and HLA in healthy donors. Study findings and constraints: Overall, approximately 150 TCR beta chains were annotated as cytomegalovirus-associated.

Method: immunoSEQ multiplex PCR; TCRdb's copy keeps in-frame clones and lacks some. The repertoire includes about 280,000 clones, approximately 87% of them detected once, and roughly 1% sits in the top ten. Input material: PBMCs. The TCR comes from a woman aged 18-35 years in good health and CMV-seronegative.

The CDR3 sequence: CASSLPGGAFF. CDR3 coding DNA: TGTGCCAGCAGTTTACCCGGCGGAGCTTTCTTT. V is TRBV28 and J is TRBJ1-1; D gene unclear. Trimming took 2 bases from V and 10 from J, leaving 8 bases between them. CDR3 length: 11 residues. The germline V gene has CDR1 MDHEN and CDR2 SYDVKM.